Each of the 30 T cell receptor beta chains below was sequenced from the same sample in a study of blood T cell repertoires in COVID-19. Produced via immunoSEQ multiplex PCR; TCRdb's table is partial and in-frame only. The sample records some 300,000 clones, nearly 90% being singletons. The sample taken for sequencing was PBMCs or T cells enriched from blood (not recorded which). These TCRs come from a woman aged 25 to 39 who had recovered from COVID-19.

This clone occurred once. V is TRBV6-4 and J is TRBJ2-3, with 7 nucleotides matching TRBD1. The ends lost 3 bases at V and 2 bases at J; junction bases unmatched: 20. The CDR3 loop spans 20 amino acids. Germline CDR1 MRHNA, CDR2 SNTAGT. The CDR3 reads CASSDGRQGTPRRTTDTQYF. In DNA form, the CDR3 reads TGTGCCAGCAGTGATGGTCGACAGGGAACGCCCCGCAGAACCACAGATACGCAGTATTTT.

Only one count was recorded for this clone. The chain uses TRBV27 and TRBJ2-1; a possible D gene is TRBD1 (6 bases). The V and J ends lost 5 bases and 6 bases respectively, with 20 bases between them. CDR1 and CDR2 from the germline V gene are MNHEY and SMNVEV (reference sequence). CDR3 size: 16 residues. The CDR3 loop is CASSRRGTYGGNEQFF. The CDR3 coding sequence is TGTGCCAGCAGTCGACGTGGGACATATGGGGGCAATGAGCAGTTCTTC.

The chain uses TRBV5-1 and TRBJ1-1, with D possibly matching TRBD1 (6 bases). With 6 bases removed from V and 8 bases from J, the gap between germline ends came to 20 bases. Germline V CDR1 and CDR2: SGHRS, YFSETQ. The CDR3 is made up of 14 amino acids. This chain's CDR3 is CASTPADTGQEAFF. CDR3 bases: TGCGCCAGCACACCAGCGGATACGGGACAAGAAGCTTTCTTT.

The rearrangement joins TRBV28 to TRBJ1-1; 8 positions match TRBD1. This CDR3 contains 13 residues. J gave up 13 bases and V 6 bases, and 13 bases lay outside the gene matches. Germline V gives CDR1 MDHEN, CDR2 SYDVKM. CDR3 loop: CASRPDRGRRGFF. DNA of the CDR3: TGTGCCAGCAGACCCGACAGGGGCCGAAGGGGTTTCTTT.

The chain combines TRBV27 with TRBJ2-1, with 8 bases aligning to TRBD1. CDR3 size: 12 residues. Unmatched junction bases numbered 4, after V lost 6 bases and J lost 9 bases. Germline V gene sequence: CDR1 MNHEY, CDR2 SMNVEV (reference sequence). The CDR3 reads CASRAGGFEQFF. The DNA for the CDR3 is TGTGCCAGCAGGGCAGGGGGCTTTGAGCAGTTCTTC.

As DNA, the CDR3 is TGTGCCAGCAGCCAACTCCGACAGGGAAATCAGCCCCAGCATTTT. Encoded protein: CASSQLRQGNQPQHF. V is TRBV16 and J is TRBJ1-5; 7 bases are a match to TRBD1. Trimming removed 2 bases from V and 4 bases from J; junction bases left unmatched: 5. Germline V gives CDR1 KGHSY, CDR2 FQNENV. The CDR3 runs to 15 residues.

The V gene is TRBV9, the J gene TRBJ1-5, with D possibly matching TRBD1 (5 bases). This CDR3 has 17 amino acids. The V and J ends lost 7 bases and 0 bases respectively, with 20 bases between them. Germline-derived CDR1 and CDR2 are SGDLS and YYNGEE. The CDR3 nucleotides read TGTGCCAGCTACCCACCGGGGCAGGACTATAGCAATCAGCCCCAGCATTTT. This gives the protein CASYPPGQDYSNQPQHF.

The sample holds a few counts of this clone. The chain carries TRBV5-1 and TRBJ1-1; D unresolved. This CDR3 spans 14 amino acids. V was pared by 0 bases and J by 0 bases, with 6 bases between. The V gene's germline CDR1 is SGHRS and CDR2 YFSETQ. DNA for the CDR3: TGCGCCAGCAGCTTGGATAAGCTGAACACTGAAGCTTTCTTT. Amino acid sequence: CASSLDKLNTEAFF. Full variable domain (missing parts from reference TRBV5-1 and TRBJ1-1): KAGVTQTPRYLIKTRGQQVTLSCSPISGHRSVSWYQQTPGQGLQFLFEYFSETQRNKGNFPGRFSGRQFSNSRSEMNVSTLELGDSALYLCASSLDKLNTEAFFGQGTRLTVV.

The J gene is TRBJ1-5, the V gene TRBV7-2; possible D gene TRBD1, 6 bases. Trimming left V 1 base short and J 6 bases short, with 13 bases between. The CDR3 is made up of 15 amino acids. The germline gives CDR1 SGHTA, CDR2 FQGNSA. The CDR3 sequence is CASSLGAGASQPQHF. In DNA form, the CDR3 reads TGTGCCAGCAGCTTAGGGGCAGGGGCGAGTCAGCCCCAGCATTTT.

The chain carries TRBV20-1 and TRBJ2-2, with TRBD2 matching 11 bases. The CDR3 is 16 residues long. Trimming at V came to 3 bases and at J to 3 bases, leaving 6 bases not matched to a gene. CDR1 and CDR2 (germline): DFQATT, SNEGSKA (reference sequence). Written as DNA, the CDR3 is TGCAGTGCTAGTGGCCTAGCGGGGGGCTACACCGGGGAGCTGTTTTTT. Amino acid sequence: CSASGLAGGYTGELFF.

In DNA, the CDR3 is TGTGCCAGCAGTCCAACAGGTGAGGGGGCAAGCTCCTACGAGCAGTACTTC. Encoded protein: CASSPTGEGASSYEQYF. The chain employs TRBV28 and TRBJ2-7, with 7 bases identical to TRBD1. The length of the CDR3 is 17 residues. Per germline, CDR1 MDHEN and CDR2 SYDVKM. Trimming took 5 bases from V and 0 from J; bases not matched to a gene: 13.

The rearrangement uses TRBV7-2 and TRBJ2-1, with 9 bases lining up with TRBD2. V lost 4 bases, J lost 8 bases, and 9 bases stayed unmatched. Germline CDR1 reads SGHTA; CDR2 reads FQGNSA. This CDR3 region has 15 residues. CDR3 amino acids: CASSSSASGNHEQFF. The CDR3, as DNA: TGTGCCAGCAGCTCGTCCGCTAGCGGGAATCATGAGCAGTTCTTC.

This chain joins TRBV3-1 (or the pseudogene TRBV3-2) and TRBJ1-1; D may be TRBD1 (5 bases). Trimming took 11 bases from V and 4 from J, leaving 11 bases between them. Germline V CDR1 and CDR2: LGHDT, YNNKEL (reference sequence). The CDR3 is 11 amino acids. The DNA of the CDR3 is TGTGCCGGGGGGTTGGGCACTGAAGCTTTCTTT. Its protein is CAGGLGTEAFF.

The CDR3 coding sequence is TGTGCCAGCAGTGACAGGGTTAATCAGCCCCAGCATTTT. Amino acids: CASSDRVNQPQHF. This rearrangement joins TRBV6-2 or TRBV6-3 to TRBJ1-5; the match to TRBD1 covers 7 bases. CDR1 and CDR2 (germline): MNHEY, SVGEGT. The CDR3 covers 13 residues. The ends lost 5 bases at V and 4 bases at J; junction bases unmatched: 2.

This chain joins TRBV5-5 and TRBJ2-7, with 8 bases that match TRBD1. V shed 0 bases, J shed 1 base, and the junction held 6 bases outside the gene matches. This CDR3 is built from 16 residues. In germline, CDR1 is SGHKS, CDR2 YYEKEE (reference sequence). CDR3 coding DNA: TGTGCCAGCAGCTTGGGGCCGGGACAGGAGTCCTACGAGCAGTACTTC. It is translated as CASSLGPGQESYEQYF.

The J gene is TRBJ2-3, the V gene TRBV7-3; D call uncertain. Trimming stripped 0 bases from V and 0 bases from J, with 4 bases between. The CDR3 contains 14 residues. CDR1 SGHTA and CDR2 FQGTGA come from the germline V gene. CDR3 coding DNA: TGTGCCAGCAGCTTAACGTCTAGCACAGATACGCAGTATTTT. Translation: CASSLTSSTDTQYF.

The chain combines TRBV27 with TRBJ2-4, with 8 bases aligning to TRBD2. Germline-derived CDR1 and CDR2 are MNHEY and SMNVEV (reference sequence). The CDR3 is 16 amino acids. V was pared by 1 base and J by 0 bases, with 2 bases of the junction left unmatched. The CDR3 loop reads CASSLYSGRAKNIQYF. The CDR3 region has the DNA TGTGCCAGCAGTTTATACAGCGGGAGAGCCAAAAACATTCAGTACTTC.

In its sample, this clone was seen once. The rearrangement joins TRBV5-1 to TRBJ1-1; TRBD1 agrees at 7 bases. V lost 5 bases and J lost 0; bases outside the gene matches: 22. CDR3 length equals 20 residues. From germline, CDR1 is SGHRS and CDR2 YFSETQ. CDR3 in DNA: TGCGCCAGCAGTGAGCGGCCGCCAAACCGGGACAGCAACATGAACACTGAAGCTTTCTTT. Its translation is CASSERPPNRDSNMNTEAFF.

The chain is built from TRBV5-5 and TRBJ1-3; tentative D call: TRBD1 (6 bases). In germline, CDR1 is SGHKS, CDR2 YYEKEE (reference sequence). The CDR3 is 16 residues long. The V end was cut by 4 bases, the J end by 0 bases, with 14 bases between. The CDR3 sequence: CASSRTADSSGNTIYF. As DNA, the CDR3 is TGTGCCAGCAGCAGGACAGCGGACAGCTCTGGAAACACCATATATTTT.

V is TRBV7-2 and J is TRBJ2-7, with D possibly matching TRBD1 (6 bases). Per the germline V gene, CDR1 is SGHTA and CDR2 is FQGNSA. The CDR3 loop spans 14 amino acids. Trimming shortened V by 1 base and J by 5 bases, and 12 bases separated the two germline ends. CDR3 region: CASSLDRVRNEQYF. CDR3 bases: TGTGCCAGCAGCTTAGACAGGGTTAGGAACGAGCAGTACTTC.

This clone has only one observation. The chain employs TRBV28 and TRBJ1-4; D call uncertain. V lost 5 bases to trimming and J lost 6 bases, with 16 bases between them. Germline assignment: CDR1 MDHEN and CDR2 SYDVKM. CDR3 length: 15 residues. CDR3 DNA: TGTGCCAGCAGTATCCTCGGGTGGGAGGATGAAAAACTGTTTTTT. Amino acids: CASSILGWEDEKLFF.

The chain uses TRBV4-1 and TRBJ1-1, with TRBD1 matching 7 bases. Trimming cost V 3 bases and J 8 bases; bases outside gene matches: 9. Germline CDR1 MGHRA, CDR2 YSYEKL. The CDR3 spans 14 residues. CDR3: CASSHGDRVREAFF. Written as DNA, the CDR3 is TGCGCCAGCAGCCACGGCGACAGGGTCAGGGAAGCTTTCTTT.

The chain is built from TRBV5-6 and TRBJ1-3, with 8 bases aligning to TRBD1. The CDR3 sequence is 17 residues long. The V gene end was trimmed by 3 bases and the J gene end by 0 bases; junction bases not matched to a gene: 8. Germline values: CDR1 SGHDT, CDR2 YYEEEE. The DNA for the CDR3 is TGTGCCAGCAGCTCTGGGGGACAGGCAGGCTCTGGAAACACCATATATTTT. Its protein is CASSSGGQAGSGNTIYF.

The chain carries TRBV6-6 and TRBJ1-2, with D unclear. There are 12 residues in the CDR3. Between the trimmed V and J ends, which lost 5 bases and 5 bases, there was a span of 9 bases. Per germline, CDR1 MNHNY and CDR2 SVGAGI (reference sequence). The DNA for the CDR3 is TGTGCCAGCAGTGTCACAGTATATGGCTACACCTTC. Translated, it gives CASSVTVYGYTF.

The V and J genes are TRBV6-5 and TRBJ1-2, with a weak D call TRBD1 (6 bases). V shed 0 bases and J shed 4 bases, with 9 bases lying between them. This CDR3 has 14 residues. The germline CDR1 and CDR2 sequences are MNHEY and SVGAGI. CDR3 protein: CASSYSGQIYGYTF. CDR3 nucleotide sequence: TGTGCCAGCAGTTACTCTGGACAGATCTATGGCTACACCTTC.

The rearrangement uses TRBV7-8 and TRBJ2-1, with TRBD2 as a possible D gene (6 bases). Germline CDR1 is SGHVS and CDR2 is FQNEAQ. Trimming took 1 base from V and 0 from J, leaving 7 bases between them. The CDR3 is 15 amino acids. The CDR3 DNA sequence: TGTGCCAGCAGCTTAGGGGGGGTCTCCTACAATGAGCAGTTCTTC. Residues: CASSLGGVSYNEQFF.

The chain carries TRBV28 and TRBJ2-3; maybe TRBD2 (7 bases). Germline V gene lookup returns CDR1 MDHEN and CDR2 SYDVKM. Trimming took 8 bases from V and 6 from J, leaving 24 bases between them. The CDR3 contains 16 residues. CDR3 residues: CASVSPGRGVGDTQYF. CDR3 in DNA: TGTGCCAGCGTATCCCCAGGGAGGGGGGTCGGGGATACGCAGTATTTT.

The chain couples TRBV5-4 to TRBJ2-5; D not resolved. The CDR3 has 17 residues. From germline, CDR1 is SGHNT and CDR2 YYREEE (reference sequence). Deletions cut 5 bases from V and 1 base from J, with 21 bases between. The CDR3 here is CASSTTLLGLSQETQYF. The CDR3 DNA follows: TGTGCCAGCAGTACCACGCTCCTGGGCCTTTCCCAAGAGACCCAGTACTTC. The entire variable domain, with the rest obtained from reference TRBV5-4 and TRBJ2-5, is as follows: ETGVTQSPTHLIKTRGQQVTLRCSSQSGHNTVSWYQQALGQGPQFIFQYYREEENGRGNFPPRFSGLQFPNYSSELNVNALELDDSALYLCASSTTLLGLSQETQYFGPGTRLLVL.

This clone was counted a single time. J is TRBJ1-1 and V is TRBV4-1; D remains ambiguous. The CDR3 contains 16 residues. V was pared by 2 bases and J by 5 bases, with 18 bases between. Germline values: CDR1 MGHRA, CDR2 YSYEKL. In DNA form, the CDR3 reads TGCGCCAGCAGCCAAATAGTTGAACTCCCTATTACTGAAGCTTTCTTT. It codes for CASSQIVELPITEAFF.

This clone was picked up one time. This sequence joins TRBV13 and TRBJ2-7, with 10 bases aligning to TRBD1. V dropped 3 bases and J dropped 3; count of bases not matched to a gene: 8. Per germline, CDR1 PRHDT and CDR2 FYEKMQ (reference sequence). There are 16 residues in the CDR3. The CDR3: CASSFYRTGGGYEQYF. DNA for the CDR3: TGTGCCAGCAGCTTTTATCGGACAGGGGGAGGCTACGAGCAGTACTTC.